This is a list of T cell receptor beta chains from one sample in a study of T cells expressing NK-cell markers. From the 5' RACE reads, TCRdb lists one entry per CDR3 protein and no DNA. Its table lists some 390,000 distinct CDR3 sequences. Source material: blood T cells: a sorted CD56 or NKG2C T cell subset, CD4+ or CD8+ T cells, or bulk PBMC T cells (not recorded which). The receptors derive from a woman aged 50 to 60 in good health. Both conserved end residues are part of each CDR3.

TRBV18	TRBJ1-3	CASSHDSISGNTIYF
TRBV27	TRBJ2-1	CASSFWGESPNEQFF
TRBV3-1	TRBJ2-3	CASSRGGGQTDTQYF
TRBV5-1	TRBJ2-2	CASSFGLAGVTNTGELFF
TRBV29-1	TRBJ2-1	CSVEVAWGGEQFF
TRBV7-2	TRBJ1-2	CASSSSFFSYTF
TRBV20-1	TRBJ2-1	CSAKSGNRYNEQFF
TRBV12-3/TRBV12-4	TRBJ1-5	CASAQVGNQPQHF
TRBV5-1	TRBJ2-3	CASSRMGDADTQYF
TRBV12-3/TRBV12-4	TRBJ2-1	CASRTPTGTEYNEQFF
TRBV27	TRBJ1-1	CASKTLVDNTEAFF
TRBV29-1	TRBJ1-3	CSVEDQGTLIYF
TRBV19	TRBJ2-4	CASSPGGGGDIQYF
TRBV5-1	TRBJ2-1	CASSLSRALNNEQFF
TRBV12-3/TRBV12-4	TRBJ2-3	CASSRDYSDTQYF
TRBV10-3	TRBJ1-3	CAIMAGSAAGNTIYF
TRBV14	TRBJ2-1	CASSQGLAVYNEQFF
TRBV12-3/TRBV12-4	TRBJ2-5	CASSLAGGEMATQYF
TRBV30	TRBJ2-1	CAWTGTSGTFEQFF
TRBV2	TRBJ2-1	CASSEVGLAGPDEQFF
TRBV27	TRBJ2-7	CASSFGTRNEQYF
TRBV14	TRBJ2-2	CASSQVGLAGAPTGELFF
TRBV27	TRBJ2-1	CASSFQGEGVEQFF
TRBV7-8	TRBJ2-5	CASSLVGTVQETQYF
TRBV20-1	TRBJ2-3	CSARARSSADTQYF
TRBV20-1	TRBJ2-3	CSASPAGLATDTQYF
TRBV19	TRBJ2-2	CASSIRGLAGAANTGELFF
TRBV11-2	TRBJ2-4	CASSLDRLQYF
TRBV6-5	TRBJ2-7	CASRGPGTGSHEQYF
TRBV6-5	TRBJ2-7	CASSSFLGEQYF
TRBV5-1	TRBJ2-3	CASSSSTDTQYF
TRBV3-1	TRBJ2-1	CATVLSGLYNEQFF
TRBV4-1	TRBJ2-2	CASRQGWVGELFF
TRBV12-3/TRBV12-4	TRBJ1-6	CASSPRQDNNSPLHF
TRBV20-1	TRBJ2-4	CSAIRGEGNIQYF
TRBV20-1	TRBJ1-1	CSATAGFNTEAFF
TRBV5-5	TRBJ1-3	CASSHNKYSYPSGNTIYF
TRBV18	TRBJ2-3	CASSPGTRLYF
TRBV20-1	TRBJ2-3	CSLEGRGTDTQYF
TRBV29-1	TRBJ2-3	CSAGPAEGTDTQYF
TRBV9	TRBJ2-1	CASSHGLAGDSEQFF
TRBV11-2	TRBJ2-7	CASSLVAGAHEQYF
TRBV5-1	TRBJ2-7	CASSLYFRADPYEQYF
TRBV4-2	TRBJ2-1	CASSQAGDRGQFF
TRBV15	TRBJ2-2	CATSRAPGKGAGELFF
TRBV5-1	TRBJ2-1	CASSYGTKHSYNEQFF
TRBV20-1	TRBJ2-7	CSVSQGSEQYF
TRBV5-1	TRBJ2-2	CASSSPGTGELFF
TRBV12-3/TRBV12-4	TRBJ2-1	CASSLETSGGYNEQFF
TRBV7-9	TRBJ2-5	CASSSRRETQYF
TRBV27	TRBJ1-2	CASSLLGTATNYGYTF
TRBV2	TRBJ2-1	CASSGPPGRGEQFF
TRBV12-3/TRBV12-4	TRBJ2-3	CASSLWGDTDTQYF
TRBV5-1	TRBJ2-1	CASSPTATRYNEQFF
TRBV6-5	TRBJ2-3	CASRPPATTDTQYF